The 24 T cell receptor beta chains listed next were all sequenced from one sample in a study of T cell changes during pregnancy in multiple sclerosis. Sequencing used immunoSEQ multiplex PCR; TCRdb keeps in-frame clones, though not all of them. Altogether tens of thousands of clones are present, 85% to 95% being singletons, with the ten largest covering approximately 1.9%. The sample in question was peripheral blood, obtained after pregnancy. The receptor source for this set is a female donor with multiple sclerosis, enrolled in a pregnancy study.

The V call is TRBV11-3, the J call TRBJ2-5; the match to TRBD2 covers 13 bases. With V trimmed by 5 bases and J by 0 bases, 6 bases remained unmatched. CDR1 SGHNT and CDR2 YENEEA come from the germline V gene. The length of the CDR3 is 17 residues. This chain's CDR3 is CASSPGLAGLYQETQYF. CDR3 DNA: TGTGCCAGCAGCCCGGGACTAGCGGGACTCTACCAAGAGACCCAGTACTTC.

The rearrangement links TRBV18 to TRBJ1-4; 9 bases match TRBD1. Trimming removed 6 bases from V and 8 bases from J; junction bases left unmatched: 10. This CDR3 has 15 residues. The germline CDR1 and CDR2 sequences are KGHSH and LQKENI. The DNA of the CDR3 is TGTGCCAGCTCTCTTGGGACAGGGCTTGAGGAAAAACTGTTTTTT. Its translation is CASSLGTGLEEKLFF.

The chain employs TRBV6-6 and TRBJ2-7, with 10 bases aligning to TRBD2. The ends lost 5 bases at V and 0 bases at J; junction bases unmatched: 1. In germline, CDR1 is MNHNY, CDR2 SVGAGI (reference sequence). The CDR3 is made up of 14 amino acids. CDR3 in amino acids: CASSRTSGSYEQYF. The CDR3 coding sequence is TGTGCCAGCAGTCGGACTAGCGGCTCCTACGAGCAGTACTTC.

The chain uses TRBV9 and TRBJ2-5; 14 bases agree with TRBD2. Germline assignment: CDR1 SGDLS and CDR2 YYNGEE. V trimming: 0 bases; J trimming: 4 bases; junction bases outside the gene matches: 8. The CDR3 loop spans 18 amino acids. The CDR3 coding sequence is TGTGCCAGCAGCGTAGGACTAGCGGGGGGGCTTGGGGGAGAGACCCAGTACTTC. Translated: CASSVGLAGGLGGETQYF.

The gene calls are TRBV30 and TRBJ2-5; 9 bases are a match to TRBD2. J gave up 1 base and V 0 bases, and 9 bases lay outside the gene matches. This CDR3 has 17 residues. Germline CDR1 reads GTSNPN; CDR2 reads SVGIG (reference sequence). In DNA, the CDR3 is TGTGCCTGGAGTGTAGGGCGAACTAGCGGGCCCCAAGAGACCCAGTACTTC. This codes for CAWSVGRTSGPQETQYF.

The chain is built from TRBV27 and TRBJ1-2, with D maybe TRBD1 (5 bases). The CDR3 runs 14 residues. Trimming pared 6 bases from V and 8 bases from J, leaving 19 bases between. Germline lookup yields CDR1 MNHEY and CDR2 SMNVEV (reference sequence). The CDR3 protein is CASRDSSLTDGYTF. The CDR3 DNA follows: TGTGCCAGCAGAGACAGCTCCCTAACTGACGGCTACACCTTC.

This clone appeared once. This chain links TRBV28 with TRBJ2-7, with 10 bases fitting TRBD1. The length of the CDR3 is 14 residues. CDR1 is MDHEN and CDR2 is SYDVKM in the germline V gene. The V segment lost 6 bases and the J segment 3 bases; nucleotides outside the gene matches: 5. CDR3 DNA: TGTGCCAGCAGAACGGGACAGGGGATCTACGAGCAGTACTTC. Translated, it gives CASRTGQGIYEQYF.

The chain employs TRBV2 and TRBJ1-6; no firm D call. The germline V gene encodes CDR1 SNHLY and CDR2 FYNNEI. Between the trimmed V and J ends, which lost 7 bases and 6 bases, there was a span of 16 bases. The CDR3 extends over 15 amino acids. CDR3: CASMELGSGNSPLHF. The CDR3 region has the DNA TGTGCCAGCATGGAACTTGGTTCGGGTAATTCACCCCTCCACTTT.

J is TRBJ2-7 and V is TRBV6-5, with 7 bases aligning to TRBD1. Germline V gives CDR1 MNHEY, CDR2 SVGAGI. The V gene end was trimmed by 6 bases and the J gene end by 4 bases; junction bases not matched to a gene: 12. The CDR3 spans 15 residues. The DNA for the CDR3 is TGTGCCAGCAGCCCTCCCGGGACAGACCTTTACGAGCAGTACTTC. It translates to CASSPPGTDLYEQYF.

V gene TRBV30 combines with J gene TRBJ1-5, with D perhaps TRBD1 (5 bases). Germline loops: CDR1 GTSNPN, CDR2 SVGIG (reference sequence). There are 15 residues in the CDR3. V was pared by 1 base and J by 11 bases, with 21 bases between. In DNA form, the CDR3 reads TGTGCCTGGAGTGAATCTTCTAACGTCGGGGGAACCCAGCATTTT. This gives the protein CAWSESSNVGGTQHF. The variable domain in full, completed from reference TRBV30 and TRBJ1-5, reads SQTIHQWPATLVQPVGSPLSLECTVEGTSNPNLYWYRQAAGRGLQLLFYSVGIGQISSEVPQNLSASRPQDRQFILSSKKLLLSDSGFYLCAWSESSNVGGTQHFGDGTRLSIL.

The genes are TRBV5-1 and TRBJ1-1; D is unclear. Germline CDR1 and CDR2: SGHRS and YFSETQ. Between the trimmed V and J ends, which lost 4 bases and 2 bases, there was a span of 12 bases. This CDR3 has 14 amino acids. This CDR3 is CASSQTVPNTEAFF. CDR3 DNA: TGCGCCAGCAGCCAAACGGTCCCCAACACTGAAGCTTTCTTT. Complete variable domain (other parts from reference TRBV5-1 and TRBJ1-1): KAGVTQTPRYLIKTRGQQVTLSCSPISGHRSVSWYQQTPGQGLQFLFEYFSETQRNKGNFPGRFSGRQFSNSRSEMNVSTLELGDSALYLCASSQTVPNTEAFFGQGTRLTVV.

The J gene is TRBJ2-7, the V gene TRBV2; D is uncertain. V was shortened by 3 bases and J by 8 bases, with 8 bases between the two germline ends. Germline lookup yields CDR1 SNHLY and CDR2 FYNNEI. This CDR3 region has 11 residues. CDR3 residues: CASSDDIKQYF. CDR3 coding DNA: TGTGCCAGCAGTGACGACATCAAGCAGTACTTC.

This sequence joins TRBV5-1 and TRBJ2-3; 7 positions match TRBD2. The J segment lost 6 bases and the V segment lost 1 base, leaving 5 bases of the junction unmatched. Per the germline V gene, CDR1 is SGHRS and CDR2 is YFSETQ. CDR3 length: 14 residues. CDR3 sequence (DNA): TGCGCCAGCAGCTTGAGCGGGATCGGGGATACGCAGTATTTT. Residues: CASSLSGIGDTQYF.

The chain joins TRBV5-5 to TRBJ1-1; no reliable D call. The V gene's germline CDR1 is SGHKS and CDR2 YYEKEE (reference sequence). This CDR3 spans 14 amino acids. With 0 bases removed from V and 0 bases from J, the gap between germline ends came to 6 bases. CDR3 bases: TGTGCCAGCAGCTTGGGCCAGGTGAACACTGAAGCTTTCTTT. This encodes CASSLGQVNTEAFF.

This chain links TRBV11-3 with TRBJ1-1; 8 nucleotides line up with TRBD1. The length of the CDR3 is 14 residues. Per the germline V gene, CDR1 is SGHNT and CDR2 is YENEEA. Germline trimming cut 4 bases from V and 1 base from J; bases unmatched to any gene: 2. CDR3 region: CASSSGQGNTEAFF. DNA for the CDR3: TGTGCCAGCAGCTCCGGACAGGGGAACACTGAAGCTTTCTTT.

Details on this clone: One end of the junction fails to match germline, which may point to a read error. The gene calls are TRBV12-5 and TRBJ1-2; D is undetermined. Germline CDR1 is LGHNT and CDR2 is FRNRAP. This CDR3 has 11 amino acids. The chain's CDR3 is CASGLMGERDF. DNA for the CDR3: TGTGCTAGTGGTTTGATGGGAGAGAGGGACTTC.

V is TRBV27 and J is TRBJ1-4, with D perhaps matching TRBD1 (6 bases). The germline V gene encodes CDR1 MNHEY and CDR2 SMNVEV (reference sequence). Trimming stripped 7 bases from V and 5 bases from J, with 11 bases between. CDR3 length: 13 residues. CDR3 DNA sequence: TGTGCCAGCACGGGGCAGGGGAATGAAAAACTGTTTTTT. It is translated as CASTGQGNEKLFF.

The genes are TRBV7-2 and TRBJ1-5; maybe TRBD1 (5 bases). The CDR3 spans 14 residues. CDR1 and CDR2 (germline): SGHTA, FQGNSA. V was pared by 1 base and J by 9 bases, with 13 bases between. The CDR3 spells CASSLGAGEGPQHF. The CDR3, as DNA: TGTGCCAGCAGCTTAGGTGCGGGGGAAGGGCCCCAGCATTTT.

The V call is TRBV6-6, the J call TRBJ2-1, with TRBD2 matching 8 bases. J was trimmed by 5 bases and V by 4 bases; bases with no gene match: 7. Per the germline V gene, CDR1 is MNHNY and CDR2 is SVGAGI (reference sequence). The CDR3 covers 15 residues. CDR3 amino acids: CASSSGIAGNNEQFF. The DNA of the CDR3 is TGTGCCAGCAGTTCGGGGATAGCGGGGAACAATGAGCAGTTCTTC.

The chain employs TRBV5-1 and TRBJ2-3; 10 positions match TRBD2. V lost 2 bases, J lost 1 base, and 4 bases stayed unmatched. Germline V gene lookup returns CDR1 SGHRS and CDR2 YFSETQ. CDR3 size: 16 residues. CDR3 residues: CASSFLGTSGTDTQYF. The CDR3 coding sequence is TGCGCCAGCAGCTTCCTAGGGACTAGCGGCACAGATACGCAGTATTTT. The full variable domain, in which reference TRBV5-1 and TRBJ2-3 provide the parts outside the CDR3, is KAGVTQTPRYLIKTRGQQVTLSCSPISGHRSVSWYQQTPGQGLQFLFEYFSETQRNKGNFPGRFSGRQFSNSRSEMNVSTLELGDSALYLCASSFLGTSGTDTQYFGPGTRLTVL.

For the CDR3, the DNA is TGCGCCAGCAGCCTCTACACGGGTAACTATGGCTACACCTTC. Amino acid sequence: CASSLYTGNYGYTF. The rearrangement joins TRBV5-1 to TRBJ1-2; D remains ambiguous. Germline CDR1 and CDR2: SGHRS and YFSETQ. There are 14 residues in the CDR3. Trimming left V 4 bases short and J 1 base short, with 11 bases between.

The genes are TRBV5-1 and TRBJ1-2, with D unclear. The CDR3 contains 14 residues. V shed 4 bases and J shed 7 bases, with 17 bases lying between them. Germline-derived CDR1 and CDR2 are SGHRS and YFSETQ. CDR3 DNA: TGCGCCAGCAGCGCGATTATAGGAGTAGCTGGCTACACCTTC. Translation: CASSAIIGVAGYTF.

This chain uses TRBV9 with TRBJ1-2; D call uncertain. Germline-derived CDR1 and CDR2 are SGDLS and YYNGEE. With 0 bases removed from V and 7 bases from J, the gap between germline ends came to 13 bases. The CDR3 has 14 amino acids. CDR3 protein: CASSVGMGSSGYTF. CDR3 sequence (DNA): TGTGCCAGCAGCGTAGGTATGGGCTCCAGTGGCTACACCTTC.

The rearrangement joins TRBV25-1 to TRBJ1-1, with 10 positions matching TRBD1. The CDR3 spans 17 residues. CDR1 and CDR2 (germline): MGHDK, SYGVNS. Trimming cost V 7 bases and J 1 base; bases outside gene matches: 12. The CDR3 bases are TGTGCCAGCATCAAACAGGGACAGGGGTATAGGAACACTGAAGCTTTCTTT. Translated, it gives CASIKQGQGYRNTEAFF.